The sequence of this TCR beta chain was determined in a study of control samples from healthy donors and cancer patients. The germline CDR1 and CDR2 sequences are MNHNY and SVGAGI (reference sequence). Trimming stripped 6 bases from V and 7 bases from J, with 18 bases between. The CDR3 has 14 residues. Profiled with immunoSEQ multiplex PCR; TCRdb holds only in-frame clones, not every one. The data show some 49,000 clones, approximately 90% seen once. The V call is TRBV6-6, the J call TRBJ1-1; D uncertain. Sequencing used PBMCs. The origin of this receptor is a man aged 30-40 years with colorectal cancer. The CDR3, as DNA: TGTGCCAGCAGAAGACGGGCCGAGGAGAGTGAAGCTTTCTTT. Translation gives CASRRRAEESEAFF.